This record covers a single T cell receptor (beta chain). Using immunoSEQ multiplex PCR, the repertoire was profiled, and TCRdb retains in-frame clones only, with some absent. The sample lists approximately 660,000 clones; around 87% were seen once. The data originate from a study of shared T cell receptors in the human thymus. J lost 6 bases, V lost 5 bases, and 7 bases had no gene match. The V gene's germline CDR1 is MDHEN and CDR2 SYDVKM. CDR3 length equals 15 residues. These same data were also listed under a study on human thymus T cells. As that report states: Donors were healthy Finnish infants having corrective surgery for congenital heart defects. Related studies found that unrelated individuals share highly overlapping thymic repertoires.

The source of this sequence is a boy in the first two years of life with a congenital heart defect. The V and J genes are TRBV28 and TRBJ2-1; TRBD2 aligns across 10 bases. The material sequenced was thymocytes. The CDR3 sequence: CASSPKREGPNEQFF. The CDR3 nucleotides are TGTGCCAGCAGTCCAAAGCGGGAGGGCCCCAATGAGCAGTTCTTC. The whole variable domain, filled in from reference TRBV28 and TRBJ2-1, reads DVKVTQSSRYLVKRTGEKVFLECVQDMDHENMFWYRQDPGLGLRLIYFSYDVKMKEKGDIPEGYSVSREKKERFSLILESASTNQTSMYLCASSPKREGPNEQFFGPGTRLTVL.